Shown below are 32 T cell receptor beta chains from a single sample sequenced in a study of blood T cell repertoires in COVID-19. Sequencing was performed with immunoSEQ multiplex PCR; in TCRdb, only in-frame clones are kept and a portion is missing. Here the sample spans over 95,000 clones, 79% being singletons. Sequenced material: peripheral blood. The receptors shown here come from an elderly woman with active or convalescent COVID-19.

This clone was picked up one time. The V gene is TRBV18, the J gene TRBJ2-7, with 9 bases matching TRBD1. Per germline, CDR1 KGHSH and CDR2 LQKENI. The CDR3 is made up of 13 amino acids. The ends lost 5 bases at V and 4 bases at J; junction bases unmatched: 3. The CDR3 loop reads CASSAGQGYEQYF. The CDR3 DNA follows: TGTGCCAGCTCAGCCGGACAGGGGTACGAGCAGTACTTC.

DNA for the CDR3: TGTGCCAGCAGTTTCCAGGGGGGCTATGGCTACACCTTC. Translating it yields CASSFQGGYGYTF. This sequence joins TRBV12-3 or TRBV12-4 and TRBJ1-2, with 7 bases aligning to TRBD1. The CDR3 is 13 residues long. J lost 4 bases, V lost 3 bases, and 2 bases had no gene match.

The chain uses TRBV27 and TRBJ1-1; 8 bases agree with TRBD1. Germline CDR1 and CDR2: MNHEY and SMNVEV (reference sequence). CDR3 length equals 12 residues. J gave up 5 bases and V 8 bases, and 4 bases lay outside the gene matches. The CDR3 loop is CASGDRGTEAFF. Written as DNA, the CDR3 is TGTGCCAGCGGAGACAGGGGTACTGAAGCTTTCTTT.

The chain employs TRBV9 and TRBJ2-5; 7 nucleotides align to TRBD2. CDR1 and CDR2 from the germline V gene are SGDLS and YYNGEE. This CDR3 is 16 amino acids long. V lost 0 bases and J lost 3; bases outside the gene matches: 8. The CDR3 coding sequence is TGTGCCAGCAGCGTAGGGGGCGGGAGAGGGGAAGAGACCCAGTACTTC. It codes for CASSVGGGRGEETQYF.

The table lists this clone with a few counts. This rearrangement joins TRBV6-2 or TRBV6-3 to TRBJ2-1; 10 bases line up with TRBD2. CDR3 size: 14 residues. V was clipped by 6 bases and J by 8 bases; unmatched bases: 7. Germline lookup yields CDR1 MNHEY and CDR2 SVGEGT. CDR3 sequence (DNA): TGTGCCAGCAGCCTAGCGGGAGCGTTCGATGAGCAGTTCTTC. Residues: CASSLAGAFDEQFF.

The chain is built from TRBV2 and TRBJ2-1; D perhaps matches TRBD2 (5 bases). Per germline, CDR1 SNHLY and CDR2 FYNNEI. The V gene lost 0 bases and the J gene lost 12 bases, with 15 bases spanning the gap. CDR3 length: 14 amino acids. This CDR3 is CASSEAGLPVGQFF. The CDR3 nucleotides are TGTGCCAGCAGTGAAGCTGGACTCCCCGTGGGGCAGTTCTTC.

In the case of this clone: At one end the junction does not follow the germline gene, possibly because of a read error. In DNA, the CDR3 is TGTGCCAGCAGCAGCTTCAGGGGGGATAGCAATCAGCCCCAGCATTTT. It yields the protein CASSSFRGDSNQPQHF. The chain is built from TRBV5-1 and TRBJ1-5, with 7 bases fitting TRBD1. This CDR3 region has 16 residues. Germline CDR1 reads SGHRS; CDR2 reads YFSETQ.

The V gene is TRBV5-1, the J gene TRBJ2-1; 8 nucleotides align to TRBD2. The CDR3 is made up of 13 amino acids. The V and J ends lost 7 bases and 7 bases, in that order; junction bases with no gene match: 7. CDR1 is SGHRS, CDR2 YFSETQ, per germline. The CDR3: CASSPGLGNEQFF. The CDR3 DNA reads as TGCGCCAGCTCTCCGGGACTAGGGAATGAGCAGTTCTTC.

Turning to this clone: Other nucleotide sequences from this sample produce the same CDR3. The chain combines TRBV5-1 with TRBJ2-1, with 10 nucleotides matching TRBD2. Germline CDR1 and CDR2: SGHRS and YFSETQ. V was clipped by 1 base and J by 7 bases; unmatched bases: 11. CDR3 length equals 17 residues. The CDR3 DNA follows: TGCGCCAGCAGCTTGCAGGTTCGGACTAGCGGTCTTAATGAGCAGTTCTTC. It yields the protein CASSLQVRTSGLNEQFF.

This sequence joins TRBV10-1 and TRBJ2-7; 8 nucleotides agree with TRBD1. Germline CDR1 WNHNN, CDR2 SYGVQD (reference sequence). With V trimmed by 6 bases and J by 2 bases, 3 bases remained unmatched. The CDR3 has 13 amino acids. Here the CDR3 reads CASSRDRTYEQYF. In nucleotides, the CDR3 is TGCGCCAGCAGCCGGGACAGGACCTACGAGCAGTACTTC.

The chain links TRBV29-1 to TRBJ2-3; possible D gene TRBD1, 6 bases. Trimming stripped 3 bases from V and 1 base from J, with 8 bases between. Germline CDR1 and CDR2: SQVTM and ANQGSEA. The CDR3 covers 13 residues. CDR3 bases: TGCAGCGTTGATAAGGGGGGCACAGATACGCAGTATTTT. Encoded protein: CSVDKGGTDTQYF.

V and J are TRBV5-8 and TRBJ1-2, with 9 bases that match TRBD1. The germline gives CDR1 SGHTS, CDR2 YDEGEE. V dropped 0 bases and J dropped 6; count of bases not matched to a gene: 3. The CDR3 totals 14 residues. The CDR3 region is CASSLVTGGNGYTF. CDR3 nucleotide sequence: TGTGCCAGCAGCTTGGTAACAGGGGGCAATGGCTACACCTTC.

The chain couples TRBV4-3 to TRBJ2-3, with D possibly being TRBD1 (5 bases). This CDR3 contains 15 residues. V was pared by 1 base and J by 4 bases, with 12 bases between. The germline gives CDR1 LGHNA, CDR2 YSLEER. CDR3 sequence reads: CASSQGTQGADTQYF. CDR3 coding DNA: TGCGCCAGCAGCCAAGGGACCCAGGGTGCAGATACGCAGTATTTT.

This chain uses TRBV27 with TRBJ2-1; 8 bases fit TRBD2. Per the germline V gene, CDR1 is MNHEY and CDR2 is SMNVEV (reference sequence). V gave up 2 bases and J gave up 4 bases; unmatched junction bases: 7. CDR3 length: 16 residues. The CDR3 reads CASSLTGGRLYNEQFF. For the CDR3, the DNA is TGTGCCAGCAGTTTAACGGGCGGGAGGTTATACAATGAGCAGTTCTTC.

The chain has TRBV7-8 and TRBJ2-7; no firm D call. Germline CDR1 is SGHVS and CDR2 is FQNEAQ. Trimming removed 4 bases at V and 3 bases at J, with 7 bases between. This CDR3 comprises 12 residues. This CDR3 is CASSSSDYEQYF. CDR3 DNA: TGTGCCAGCAGCTCAAGCGACTACGAGCAGTACTTC.

The gene calls are TRBV14 and TRBJ2-5; weak D call: TRBD1 (6 bases). V shed 4 bases and J shed 2 bases, with 11 bases lying between them. The CDR3 totals 14 residues. Per germline, CDR1 SGHDN and CDR2 FVKESK. The CDR3 protein is CASSLRQVQETQYF. CDR3 nucleotides: TGTGCCAGCAGCCTCCGACAGGTACAAGAGACCCAGTACTTC.

V gene TRBV29-1 combines with J gene TRBJ2-3; a weak D match, TRBD2 (6 bases). The V end was cut by 1 base, the J end by 6 bases, with 14 bases between. This CDR3 region has 14 residues. Germline V lookup: CDR1 SQVTM, CDR2 ANQGSEA. The CDR3 nucleotides read TGCAGCGTTGAAGGGCGGGGTAGGAGGGATACGCAGTATTTT. This codes for CSVEGRGRRDTQYF.

The chain has TRBV7-2 and TRBJ2-7; a possible D gene is TRBD2 (6 bases). Germline-derived CDR1 and CDR2 are SGHTA and FQGNSA. V lost 5 bases to trimming and J lost 7 bases, with 15 bases between them. There are 13 residues in the CDR3. The CDR3 nucleotides are TGTGCCAGCAGCCCACGGGTGGAGGGTGAGCAGTACTTC. This sequence encodes CASSPRVEGEQYF.

The chain links TRBV29-1 to TRBJ2-3, with D unclear. The CDR3 contains 11 residues. Germline values: CDR1 SQVTM, CDR2 ANQGSEA. Trimming took off 4 bases at V and 4 bases at J, with 6 bases between the two ends. The CDR3 here is CSVAEADTQYF. The CDR3 DNA is TGCAGCGTTGCCGAGGCAGATACGCAGTATTTT.

Only a few counts were recorded for this clone. This chain links TRBV24-1 with TRBJ1-3; D gene ambiguous. CDR1 and CDR2 (germline): KGHDR, SFDVKD. The CDR3 is made up of 14 amino acids. The V gene lost 6 bases and the J gene lost 2 bases, with 10 bases spanning the gap. CDR3 sequence: CATSSRHPGNTIYF. In nucleotides, the CDR3 is TGTGCCACCAGTAGCCGCCATCCTGGAAACACCATATATTTT.

This clone was found a few times. The chain is built from TRBV6-5 and TRBJ1-1; 7 bases are shared with TRBD1. The CDR3 runs to 13 residues. Germline V lookup: CDR1 MNHEY, CDR2 SVGAGI. The ends lost 0 bases at V and 9 bases at J; junction bases unmatched: 4. Here the CDR3 reads CASSYSTGLKAFF. In nucleotides, the CDR3 is TGTGCCAGCAGTTACTCGACAGGGTTGAAAGCTTTCTTT.

The chain is built from TRBV4-1 and TRBJ1-4; 7 bases are shared with TRBD1. With V trimmed by 5 bases and J by 4 bases, 7 bases remained unmatched. The germline V gene encodes CDR1 MGHRA and CDR2 YSYEKL. CDR3 size: 15 residues. The CDR3 region is CASSGARDSNEKLFF. In nucleotides, the CDR3 is TGCGCCAGCAGCGGGGCCCGGGACAGTAATGAAAAACTGTTTTTT.

J is TRBJ1-2 and V is TRBV7-2, with D possibly matching TRBD1 (6 bases). The CDR3 covers 16 residues. Germline-derived CDR1 and CDR2 are SGHTA and FQGNSA. V lost 8 bases to trimming and J lost 2 bases, with 21 bases between them. In DNA, the CDR3 is TGTGCCAGCTTCCTTAGTGGGACACTCTCCAACTATGGCTACACCTTC. Translated, it gives CASFLSGTLSNYGYTF.

In regard to this clone: Within the sample, other DNA sequences also encode this same CDR3. This sequence joins TRBV18 and TRBJ1-1, with 10 nucleotides matching TRBD1. CDR3 size: 15 residues. The V segment lost 4 bases and the J segment 1 base; nucleotides outside the gene matches: 3. Germline CDR1 KGHSH, CDR2 LQKENI. The CDR3 DNA reads as TGTGCCAGCTCACTCGGACAGGGGGGGAACACTGAAGCTTTCTTT. Its translation is CASSLGQGGNTEAFF.

The gene calls are TRBV6-5 and TRBJ1-5; 9 nucleotides agree with TRBD1. V was pared by 6 bases and J by 4 bases, with 4 bases of the junction left unmatched. Germline-derived CDR1 and CDR2 are MNHEY and SVGAGI. The CDR3 is 14 residues long. For the CDR3, the DNA is TGTGCCAGCAGAGCCGGGACAGGGAATCAGCCCCAGCATTTT. It encodes CASRAGTGNQPQHF.

This chain connects TRBV7-9 to TRBJ2-3; possibly TRBD2 for D (7 bases). Per germline, CDR1 SEHNR and CDR2 FQNEAQ (reference sequence). V shed 5 bases and J shed 4 bases, with 16 bases lying between them. CDR3 length equals 15 residues. This CDR3 reads CASSPGGMVADTQYF. CDR3 DNA: TGTGCCAGCAGCCCGGGGGGCATGGTGGCAGATACGCAGTATTTT.

This clone was counted ten times or more. The chain carries TRBV5-4 and TRBJ2-2, with D perhaps TRBD1 (6 bases). Germline V gene data show CDR1 as SGHNT and CDR2 as YYREEE (reference sequence). The CDR3 is 15 residues long. Between the trimmed V and J ends, which lost 1 base and 7 bases, there was a span of 14 bases. The DNA of the CDR3 is TGTGCCAGCAGCTTGACCAACAGGGTTGACGGGGAGCTGTTTTTT. Translated: CASSLTNRVDGELFF.

The rearrangement uses TRBV25-1 and TRBJ2-3, with 8 bases matching TRBD1. The CDR3 extends over 17 amino acids. Germline values: CDR1 MGHDK, CDR2 SYGVNS. V was clipped by 6 bases and J by 1 base; unmatched bases: 12. In nucleotides, the CDR3 is TGTGCCAGCAGCCAAATCGGGACAGGCCATGGCACAGATACGCAGTATTTT. This sequence encodes CASSQIGTGHGTDTQYF.

About this clone itself: The junction does not match germline at one end; this may be a read error. V gene TRBV5-1 combines with J gene TRBJ2-7; TRBD1 matches 8 bases. Germline V gene lookup returns CDR1 SGHRS and CDR2 YFSETQ. The CDR3 spans 13 residues. The CDR3 bases are TGTGCCAGCAGCTACGGACAGGGCGGCGAGCAGTACTTC. It translates to CASSYGQGGEQYF. Looking up the rest from reference TRBV5-1 and TRBJ2-7 gives the full variable domain: KAGVTQTPRYLIKTRGQQVTLSCSPISGHRSVSWYQQTPGQGLQFLFEYFSETQRNKGNFPGRFSGRQFSNSRSEMNVSTLELGDSALYLCASSYGQGGEQYFGPGTRLTVT.

The chain recombines TRBV4-1 with TRBJ1-2; D is uncertain. Per germline, CDR1 MGHRA and CDR2 YSYEKL. The CDR3 spans 16 residues. Trimming shortened V by 1 base and J by 0 bases, and 12 bases separated the two germline ends. For the CDR3, the DNA is TGCGCCAGCAGCCAAGTCTGGAAGGCGGCTAACTATGGCTACACCTTC. Its translation is CASSQVWKAANYGYTF.

The J gene is TRBJ2-5, the V gene TRBV9; 10 bases are shared with TRBD1. Germline lookup yields CDR1 SGDLS and CDR2 YYNGEE. Losses at the gene ends were 3 bases for V and 5 bases for J; bases not matched to a gene: 7. CDR3 size: 15 residues. CDR3 amino acids: CASSDRDRGLETQYF. The CDR3 nucleotides read TGTGCCAGCAGCGACCGGGACAGGGGTTTGGAGACCCAGTACTTC.

The V gene is TRBV6-5, the J gene TRBJ1-4; 9 bases match TRBD1. The trim removed 8 bases at V and 8 bases at J, leaving 9 bases unmatched. Germline values: CDR1 MNHEY, CDR2 SVGAGI. CDR3 length: 14 amino acids. The CDR3, as DNA: TGTGCCAGCCGACACAGGGGGCCCGGGGAAAAACTGTTTTTT. Its translation: CASRHRGPGEKLFF.